Sequencing of this T cell receptor (beta chain) was carried out in a study of T cells in women clearing cervical HPV infection (dated by TCRdb to the late 2010s). Looking at the study overall: Cases were roughly 23 women with histologically confirmed HPV16-related CIN3 or worse, including a couple of invasive cancers. Controls were more than 20 women whose single incident HPV16 infection cleared within 12 months without precancer or cancer developing. Blood from cases was collected at the visit where the lesion was first found, while blood from controls was collected once the infection could no longer be detected. Among cases, blood sampling came a median of approximately 150 days after lesion detection, with an interquartile range of roughly 80 to 220 days. HLA typing was available for only a few women, so HLA type could not be excluded as a confounder. An exploratory proof-of-principle case-control study, nested within the Guanacaste HPV Natural History Study in Costa Rica, was conducted to compare TCR repertoires across cervical HPV16 outcomes. Cases were matched to controls by age within five years and by the year the sample was collected. Cases had a median age of about 34 years and controls had a median age of approximately 40, with no significant differences in baseline characteristics. In the parent cohort, about 10,000 women aged 18 or older were enrolled in Guanacaste, Costa Rica, during 1993 to 1994 and were followed for seven years. Five blinded duplicates per group were added as quality controls, so that approximately 60 samples were obtained: roughly 50 participants and some 10 replicates.

Points on this clone: There is no known antigen for this receptor. Coverage ceases 3 residues before the CDR3 finishes, and the germline J gene fills in the end.

Its CDR3 holds 15 amino acids, cysteine through phenylalanine. The DNA shown is the part of the CDR3 that was read: 36 bases, in frame from base 1. Based on the germline V gene, the CDR1 and CDR2 sequences are MGHRA and YSYEKL. The V end gives up 6 bases and the J end 2 bases, leaving 9 bases in the junction not matched to a gene. Every participant had a single incident cervical HPV16 infection, and prevalent HPV16 infections were excluded. Cervical HPV DNA was detected by MY09/MY11 PCR, and genotyping was performed by dot-blot hybridization. Fifteen mL of heparinized blood were centrifuged, and the buffy coat was aliquoted, frozen at -30°C, then stored at -80°C. QIAGEN kits were used to extract genomic DNA from the buffy coat specimens. TCR beta CDR3 regions were amplified by multiplex PCR from an average of roughly 1.3 ug genomic DNA per sample using the immunoSEQ assay. The assay corrected primer bias using a complete synthetic TCR repertoire to establish an amplification baseline. The amplicons were sequenced using the Illumina platform. The paper's processing steps were these. Sequences were error-corrected by clustering with frequency ratios and a modified nearest-neighbor algorithm, then analyzed in the immunoSEQ Analyzer with IMGT gene definitions. At each rarefaction depth, TCR richness and evenness were averaged over 20 rarefaction repeats, and samples with fewer sequences than the depth were excluded. Wilcoxon rank sum tests with FDR correction were used to compare relative abundances of V, D and J genes between the groups. In the blinded duplicates, the intraclass correlation was around 96% for TCR richness and averaged about 80% across roughly 70 gene segments. TCRdb limited this immuneACCESS table to in-frame rearrangements with V and J called. A share of clones is missing; checked studies link under half to unresolved V genes, and the rest is unexplained. V and J calls and clone size follow that table, whereas D and trimming were derived from the DNA. The sample table includes under 50,000 clones. The top ten clonotypes cover roughly 6% of the sample.

General study outcomes and caveats: Cases had lower TRBV6-7 relative abundance than controls (0.11% versus 0.16%; Bonferroni P = 0.0008). Significantly higher TCR repertoire richness was observed in CIN3+ cases than in controls across sequencing depths, whereas no difference in evenness was found. The cross-sectional design could not show whether associations preceded infection or resulted from it; effector/memory subsets and HPV-specific T cells were not isolated. T-cell numbers per sample were unknown, so richness differences could reflect varying T-cell content rather than repertoire biology. By combining richness with V gene abundances, random forest classifiers separated cases from controls with an estimated AUC of roughly 0.8.

In this chain, TRBV4-1 is recombined with TRBJ2-7, with 8 bases aligning to TRBD2. Material: blood buffy coat. This clonotype was sampled from a woman between 18 and 70 years old with a cervical HPV16 infection that either progressed to CIN3+ or cleared (not recorded which). CDR3 bases read: TGCGCCAGCAGACAGGACCGGGGGGGGCCCTACGAG. Translation gives CASRQDRGGPYE. In full, the CDR3 reads CASRQDRGGPYEQYF.